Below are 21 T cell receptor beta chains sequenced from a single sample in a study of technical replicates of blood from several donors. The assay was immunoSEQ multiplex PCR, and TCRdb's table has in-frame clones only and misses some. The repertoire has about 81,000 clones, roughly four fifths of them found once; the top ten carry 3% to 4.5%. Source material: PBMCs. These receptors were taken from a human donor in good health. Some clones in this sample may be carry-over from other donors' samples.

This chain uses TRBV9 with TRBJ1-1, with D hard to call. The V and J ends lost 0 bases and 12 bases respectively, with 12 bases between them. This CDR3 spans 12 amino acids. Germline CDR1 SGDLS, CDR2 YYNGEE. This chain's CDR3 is CASSVEGGLTFF. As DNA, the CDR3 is TGTGCCAGCAGCGTAGAAGGAGGGTTGACTTTCTTT.

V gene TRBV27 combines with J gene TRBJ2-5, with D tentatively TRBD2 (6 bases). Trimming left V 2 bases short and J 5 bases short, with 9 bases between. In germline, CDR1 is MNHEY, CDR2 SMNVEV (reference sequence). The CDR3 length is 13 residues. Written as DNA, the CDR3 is TGTGCCAGCAGTTTAAAGGGAGGTGAGACCCAGTACTTC. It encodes CASSLKGGETQYF.

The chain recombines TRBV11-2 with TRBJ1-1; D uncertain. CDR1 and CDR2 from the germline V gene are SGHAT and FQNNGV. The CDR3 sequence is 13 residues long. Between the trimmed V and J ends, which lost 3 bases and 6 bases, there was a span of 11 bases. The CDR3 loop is CASSFSAVSEAFF. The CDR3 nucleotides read TGTGCCAGCAGCTTCTCGGCGGTCTCTGAAGCTTTCTTT.

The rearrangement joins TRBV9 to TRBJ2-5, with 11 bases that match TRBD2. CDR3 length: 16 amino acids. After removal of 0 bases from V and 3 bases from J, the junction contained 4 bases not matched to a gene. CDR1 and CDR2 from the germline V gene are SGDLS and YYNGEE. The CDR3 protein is CASSVALAGVEETQYF. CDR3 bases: TGTGCCAGCAGCGTAGCACTAGCGGGAGTGGAAGAGACCCAGTACTTC.

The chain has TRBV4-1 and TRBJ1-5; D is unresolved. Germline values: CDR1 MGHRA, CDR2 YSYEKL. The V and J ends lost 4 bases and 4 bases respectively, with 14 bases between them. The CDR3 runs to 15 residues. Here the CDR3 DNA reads TGCGCCAGCAGCCCGGGGAGAAGAACGAATCAGCCCCAGCATTTT. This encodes CASSPGRRTNQPQHF.

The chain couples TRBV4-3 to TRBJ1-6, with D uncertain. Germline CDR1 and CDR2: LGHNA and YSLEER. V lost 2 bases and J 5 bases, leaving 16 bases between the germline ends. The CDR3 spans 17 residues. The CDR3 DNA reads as TGCGCCAGCAGCCAAAAGCGAACGAGAGGAAATAATTCACCCCTCCACTTT. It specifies CASSQKRTRGNNSPLHF.

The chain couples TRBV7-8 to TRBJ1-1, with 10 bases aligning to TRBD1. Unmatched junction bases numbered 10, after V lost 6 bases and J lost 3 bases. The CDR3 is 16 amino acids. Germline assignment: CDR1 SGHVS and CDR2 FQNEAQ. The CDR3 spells CASRGTRDRGDTEAFF. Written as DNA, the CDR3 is TGTGCCAGCAGGGGCACCCGGGACAGGGGCGACACTGAAGCTTTCTTT.

CDR3 sequence reads: CASSLVTGPNYGYTF. CDR3 DNA: TGTGCCAGCAGCTTAGTGACAGGGCCTAACTATGGCTACACCTTC. The chain recombines TRBV7-2 with TRBJ1-2; 7 bases agree with TRBD1. CDR3 length: 15 amino acids. Germline CDR1 SGHTA, CDR2 FQGNSA. J lost 0 bases, V lost 1 base, and 2 bases had no gene match. Using reference TRBV7-2 and TRBJ1-2 for the parts outside the CDR3, the full variable domain is GAGVSQSPSNKVTEKGKDVELRCDPISGHTALYWYRQSLGQGLEFLIYFQGNSAPDKSGLPSDRFSAERTGGSVSTLTIQRTQQEDSAVYLCASSLVTGPNYGYTFGSGTRLTVV.

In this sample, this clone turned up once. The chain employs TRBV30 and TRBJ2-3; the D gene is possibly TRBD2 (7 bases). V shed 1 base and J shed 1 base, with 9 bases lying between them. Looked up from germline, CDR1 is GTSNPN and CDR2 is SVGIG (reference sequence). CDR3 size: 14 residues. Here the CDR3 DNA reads TGTGCCTGGAGTGAAGGGGGGGGCACAGATACGCAGTATTTT. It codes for CAWSEGGGTDTQYF. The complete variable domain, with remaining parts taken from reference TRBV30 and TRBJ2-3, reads SQTIHQWPATLVQPVGSPLSLECTVEGTSNPNLYWYRQAAGRGLQLLFYSVGIGQISSEVPQNLSASRPQDRQFILSSKKLLLSDSGFYLCAWSEGGGTDTQYFGPGTRLTVL.

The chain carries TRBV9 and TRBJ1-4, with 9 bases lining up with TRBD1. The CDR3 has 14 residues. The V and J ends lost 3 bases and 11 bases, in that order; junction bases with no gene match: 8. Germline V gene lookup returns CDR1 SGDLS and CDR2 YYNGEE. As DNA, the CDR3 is TGTGCCAGCAGCGAACAGGGGGCTACGGGTAAACTGTTTTTT. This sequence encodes CASSEQGATGKLFF.

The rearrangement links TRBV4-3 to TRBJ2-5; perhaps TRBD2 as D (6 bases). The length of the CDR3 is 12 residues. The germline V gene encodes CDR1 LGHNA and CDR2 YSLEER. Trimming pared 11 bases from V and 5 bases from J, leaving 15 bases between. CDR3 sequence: CAGNREMETQYF. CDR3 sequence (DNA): TGCGCCGGGAATCGGGAGATGGAGACCCAGTACTTC.

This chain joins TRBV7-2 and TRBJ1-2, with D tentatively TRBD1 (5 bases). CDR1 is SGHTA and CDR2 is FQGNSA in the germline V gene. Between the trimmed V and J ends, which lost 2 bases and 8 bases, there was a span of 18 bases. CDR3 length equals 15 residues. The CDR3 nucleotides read TGTGCCAGCAGCTTAATCTTCGGGGGACCGGGCGGCTACACCTTC. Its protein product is CASSLIFGGPGGYTF.

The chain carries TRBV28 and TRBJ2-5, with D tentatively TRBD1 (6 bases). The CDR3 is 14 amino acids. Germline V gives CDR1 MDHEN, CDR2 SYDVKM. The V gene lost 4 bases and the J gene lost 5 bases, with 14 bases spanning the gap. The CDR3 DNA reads TGTGCCAGCAGTTCACAGGGAGATGGGGAGACCCAGTACTTC. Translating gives CASSSQGDGETQYF.

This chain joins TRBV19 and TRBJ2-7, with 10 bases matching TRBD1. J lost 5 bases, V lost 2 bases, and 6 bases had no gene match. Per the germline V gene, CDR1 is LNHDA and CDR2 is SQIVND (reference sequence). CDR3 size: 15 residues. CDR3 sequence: CASSIRGQGSHEQYF. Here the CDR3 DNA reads TGTGCCAGTAGTATAAGGGGACAGGGGAGCCACGAGCAGTACTTC.

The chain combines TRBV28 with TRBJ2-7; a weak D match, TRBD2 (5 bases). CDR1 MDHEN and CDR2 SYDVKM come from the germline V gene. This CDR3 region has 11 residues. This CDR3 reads CGASGSYEQYF. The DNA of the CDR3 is TGTGGAGCGAGCGGTTCCTACGAGCAGTACTTC.

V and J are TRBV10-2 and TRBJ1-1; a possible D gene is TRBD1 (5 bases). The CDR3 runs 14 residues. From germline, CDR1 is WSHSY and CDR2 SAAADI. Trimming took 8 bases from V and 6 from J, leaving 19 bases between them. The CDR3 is CASGTSPGDAEAFF. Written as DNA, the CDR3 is TGCGCCAGCGGGACTTCCCCGGGGGACGCTGAAGCTTTCTTT.

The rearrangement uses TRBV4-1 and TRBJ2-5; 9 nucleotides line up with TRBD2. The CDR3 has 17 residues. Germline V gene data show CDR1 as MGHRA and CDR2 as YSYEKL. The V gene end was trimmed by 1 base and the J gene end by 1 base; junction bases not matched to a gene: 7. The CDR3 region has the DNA TGCGCCAGCAGCCAAGGGAGCCTAGCGGGGCCCCAAGAGACCCAGTACTTC. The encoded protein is CASSQGSLAGPQETQYF.

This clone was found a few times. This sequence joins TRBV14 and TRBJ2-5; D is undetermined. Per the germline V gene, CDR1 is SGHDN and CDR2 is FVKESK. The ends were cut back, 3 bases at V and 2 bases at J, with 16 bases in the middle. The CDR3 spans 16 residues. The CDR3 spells CASSQPRLLIQETQYF. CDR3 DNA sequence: TGTGCCAGCAGCCAGCCACGGTTACTTATTCAAGAGACCCAGTACTTC.

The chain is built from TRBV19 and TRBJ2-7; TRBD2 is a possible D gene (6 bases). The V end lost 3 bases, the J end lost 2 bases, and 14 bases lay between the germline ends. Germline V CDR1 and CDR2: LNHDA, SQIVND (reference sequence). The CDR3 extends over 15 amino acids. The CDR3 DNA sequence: TGTGCCAGTAGTATCTTCGGCGGGGACCCCTACGAGCAGTACTTC. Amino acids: CASSIFGGDPYEQYF. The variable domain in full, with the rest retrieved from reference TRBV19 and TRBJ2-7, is DGGITQSPKYLFRKEGQNVTLSCEQNLNHDAMYWYRQDPGQGLRLIYYSQIVNDFQKGDIAEGYSVSREKKESFPLTVTSAQKNPTAFYLCASSIFGGDPYEQYFGPGTRLTVT.

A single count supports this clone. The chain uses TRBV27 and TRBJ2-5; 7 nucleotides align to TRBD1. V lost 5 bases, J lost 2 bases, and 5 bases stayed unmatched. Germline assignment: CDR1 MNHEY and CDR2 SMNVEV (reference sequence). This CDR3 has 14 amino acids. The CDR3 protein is CASSRPGQQETQYF. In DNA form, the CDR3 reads TGTGCCAGCAGTAGGCCGGGACAGCAAGAGACCCAGTACTTC.

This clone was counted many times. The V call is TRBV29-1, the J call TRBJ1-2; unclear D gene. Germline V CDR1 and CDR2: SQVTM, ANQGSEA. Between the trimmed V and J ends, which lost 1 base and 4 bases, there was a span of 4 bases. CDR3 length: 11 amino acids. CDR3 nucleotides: TGCAGCGTTGAAGGACTCTATGGCTACACCTTC. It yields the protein CSVEGLYGYTF. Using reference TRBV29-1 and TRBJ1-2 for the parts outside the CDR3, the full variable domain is SAVISQKPSRDICQRGTSLTIQCQVDSQVTMMFWYRQQPGQSLTLIATANQGSEATYESGFVIDKFPISRPNLTFSTLTVSNMSPEDSSIYLCSVEGLYGYTFGSGTRLTVV.